These T cell receptor beta chains were read from a single sample in a study of shared clonotypes between healthy human individuals. Profiled with immunoSEQ multiplex PCR; TCRdb holds only in-frame clones, not every one. This sample has 2,500,000 or so clones, with approximately 90% found just once. Sequenced input: naive CD4+ T cells from PBMCs. The receptors derive from a man between 18 and 29 years old in good health. Some clones in this sample may be carry-over from other donors' samples. Each CDR3 is given with its conserved first and last residue. Each record gives: V gene, clone size, D gene, J gene, CDR3 protein, CDR3 DNA. A D gene is named only where the DNA matches it firmly. The listing skips clone size in some rows; elsewhere it reads once, few, many or a size class.

v_call: TRBV25-1
clone_size: .
d_call: .
j_call: TRBJ1-2
cdr3_aa: CASSESPQGDYGYTF
cdr3_nt: TGTGCCAGCAGTGAATCCCCCCAGGGCGACTATGGCTACACCTTC

v_call: TRBV28
clone_size: once
d_call: .
j_call: TRBJ1-5
cdr3_aa: CASRTVGSGNQPQHF
cdr3_nt: TGTGCCAGCAGGACAGTGGGGTCTGGCAATCAGCCCCAGCATTTT

v_call: TRBV7-3
clone_size: .
d_call: .
j_call: TRBJ1-1
cdr3_aa: CASSLYGNTEAFF
cdr3_nt: TGTGCCAGCAGCTTATATGGGAACACTGAAGCTTTCTTT

v_call: TRBV5-4
clone_size: .
d_call: TRBD1
j_call: TRBJ2-1
cdr3_aa: CASSRDSSYNEQFF
cdr3_nt: TGTGCCAGCAGCAGGGACAGCTCCTACAATGAGCAGTTCTTC

v_call: TRBV6-4
clone_size: once
d_call: TRBD2
j_call: TRBJ2-3
cdr3_aa: CASSLYGTAGVGDTQYF
cdr3_nt: TGTGCCAGCAGTTTGTACGGTACAGCGGGAGTTGGTGATACGCAGTATTTT

v_call: TRBV25-1
clone_size: .
d_call: TRBD2
j_call: TRBJ2-7
cdr3_aa: CASGGDGPNHEQYF
cdr3_nt: TGTGCCAGCGGGGGGGACGGACCAAATCACGAGCAGTACTTC

v_call: TRBV6-5
clone_size: .
d_call: .
j_call: TRBJ2-7
cdr3_aa: CASSYSGRSHSYEQYF
cdr3_nt: TGTGCCAGCAGTTACTCGGGACGGAGTCATTCCTACGAGCAGTACTTC

v_call: TRBV19
clone_size: .
d_call: .
j_call: TRBJ1-4
cdr3_aa: CATRDSGGREKLFF
cdr3_nt: TGTGCCACTCGTGATTCTGGAGGGCGCGAAAAACTGTTTTTT

v_call: TRBV19
clone_size: .
d_call: TRBD1
j_call: TRBJ2-5
cdr3_aa: CASSMTGEETQYF
cdr3_nt: TGTGCCAGTAGTATGACAGGGGAAGAGACCCAGTACTTC

v_call: TRBV2
clone_size: .
d_call: .
j_call: TRBJ2-3
cdr3_aa: CASSPRLETTDTQYF
cdr3_nt: TGTGCCAGCAGTCCCCGGCTAGAGACCACAGATACGCAGTATTTT

v_call: TRBV5-1
clone_size: .
d_call: TRBD2
j_call: TRBJ2-1
cdr3_aa: CASSLPYSGRAGNEQFF
cdr3_nt: TGCGCCAGCAGCTTGCCCTATAGCGGGAGGGCGGGGAATGAGCAGTTCTTC

v_call: TRBV10-3
clone_size: once
d_call: TRBD2
j_call: TRBJ2-3
cdr3_aa: CAISAPTSGSGTDTQYF
cdr3_nt: TGTGCCATCAGTGCACCGACTAGCGGGAGTGGCACAGATACGCAGTATTTT

v_call: TRBV18
clone_size: once
d_call: .
j_call: TRBJ1-5
cdr3_aa: CASSPRNGGRSNQPQHF
cdr3_nt: TGTGCCAGCTCACCACGTAACGGGGGCAGAAGCAATCAGCCCCAGCATTTT

v_call: TRBV29-1
clone_size: .
d_call: TRBD2
j_call: TRBJ2-1
cdr3_aa: CSVGTSGTTSSYNEQFF
cdr3_nt: TGCAGCGTTGGCACTAGCGGGACCACATCAAGCTACAATGAGCAGTTCTTC

v_call: TRBV7-6
clone_size: .
d_call: .
j_call: TRBJ2-7
cdr3_aa: CASSLARRGPYEQYF
cdr3_nt: TGTGCCAGCAGCTTAGCGCGGAGAGGGCCCTACGAGCAGTACTTC

v_call: TRBV18
clone_size: .
d_call: .
j_call: TRBJ2-2
cdr3_aa: CASSPGQGTGELFF
cdr3_nt: TGTGCCAGCTCACCAGGGCAAGGCACCGGGGAGCTGTTTTTT

v_call: TRBV7-9
clone_size: .
d_call: .
j_call: TRBJ2-7
cdr3_aa: CASSLPYEQYF
cdr3_nt: TGTGCCAGCAGCCTACCCTACGAGCAGTACTTC

v_call: TRBV18
clone_size: once
d_call: TRBD1
j_call: TRBJ1-1
cdr3_aa: CASSQGTGVGTEAFF
cdr3_nt: TGTGCCAGCTCACAGGGGACAGGGGTGGGTACTGAAGCTTTCTTT

v_call: TRBV20-1
clone_size: .
d_call: .
j_call: TRBJ2-7
cdr3_aa: CSVQVSYEQYF
cdr3_nt: TGCAGTGTGCAGGTCTCCTACGAGCAGTACTTC

v_call: TRBV28
clone_size: .
d_call: .
j_call: TRBJ2-5
cdr3_aa: CASKRRIGTLQETQYF
cdr3_nt: TGTGCCAGCAAACGCCGAATTGGAACCCTCCAAGAGACCCAGTACTTC

v_call: TRBV15
clone_size: .
d_call: .
j_call: TRBJ2-7
cdr3_aa: CATSRDRTATYEQYF
cdr3_nt: TGTGCCACCAGCAGAGATCGGACGGCGACCTACGAGCAGTACTTC

v_call: TRBV2
clone_size: .
d_call: TRBD1
j_call: TRBJ1-4
cdr3_aa: CASSVNRGREKLFF
cdr3_nt: TGTGCCAGCAGCGTCAACAGGGGGCGTGAAAAACTGTTTTTT

v_call: TRBV10-3
clone_size: .
d_call: TRBD1
j_call: TRBJ1-5
cdr3_aa: CATLSGQGYEPQHF
cdr3_nt: TGTGCCACCCTAAGTGGACAGGGGTATGAGCCCCAGCATTTT

v_call: TRBV6-5
clone_size: .
d_call: .
j_call: TRBJ1-2
cdr3_aa: CASSSQGSYGYTF
cdr3_nt: TGTGCCAGCAGTTCCCAGGGTTCCTATGGCTACACCTTC

v_call: TRBV9
clone_size: .
d_call: .
j_call: TRBJ2-3
cdr3_aa: CASSVVGQDDTDTQYF
cdr3_nt: TGTGCCAGCAGCGTAGTGGGCCAAGACGACACAGATACGCAGTATTTT

v_call: TRBV28
clone_size: .
d_call: TRBD1
j_call: TRBJ2-7
cdr3_aa: CASSHGGTGGTYEQYF
cdr3_nt: TGTGCCAGCAGTCACGGAGGGACAGGGGGGACCTACGAGCAGTACTTC

v_call: TRBV7-9
clone_size: .
d_call: TRBD1
j_call: TRBJ2-5
cdr3_aa: CASSYRDRDWGTQYF
cdr3_nt: TGTGCCAGCAGCTACCGGGACAGGGATTGGGGGACCCAGTACTTC

v_call: TRBV11-2
clone_size: .
d_call: TRBD1
j_call: TRBJ2-5
cdr3_aa: CASSFRDRGREETQYF
cdr3_nt: TGTGCCAGCAGCTTTCGCGATAGGGGGCGCGAAGAGACCCAGTACTTC

v_call: TRBV28
clone_size: .
d_call: .
j_call: TRBJ1-5
cdr3_aa: CASSVNGAGSNQPQHF
cdr3_nt: TGTGCCAGCAGCGTGAACGGCGCAGGTAGCAATCAGCCCCAGCATTTT

v_call: TRBV6-5
clone_size: .
d_call: .
j_call: TRBJ2-3
cdr3_aa: CASRRGVSPDTQYF
cdr3_nt: TGTGCCAGCAGACGGGGCGTCAGCCCAGATACGCAGTATTTT

v_call: TRBV28
clone_size: .
d_call: TRBD1
j_call: TRBJ2-7
cdr3_aa: CASSQPGQSYEQYF
cdr3_nt: TGTGCCAGCAGTCAGCCGGGACAGAGCTACGAGCAGTACTTC

v_call: TRBV5-1
clone_size: .
d_call: TRBD2
j_call: TRBJ2-1
cdr3_aa: CASAPSTSEYNEQFF
cdr3_nt: TGCGCCAGCGCCCCGTCCACTAGCGAATACAATGAGCAGTTCTTC

v_call: TRBV7-7
clone_size: .
d_call: .
j_call: TRBJ2-5
cdr3_aa: CASSHRLGEETQYF
cdr3_nt: TGTGCCAGCAGCCACAGGTTGGGGGAGGAGACCCAGTACTTC

v_call: TRBV5-1
clone_size: .
d_call: .
j_call: TRBJ2-5
cdr3_aa: CASSLLGWQETQYF
cdr3_nt: TGCGCCAGCAGCTTGCTTGGTTGGCAAGAGACCCAGTACTTC

v_call: TRBV4-2
clone_size: .
d_call: TRBD2
j_call: TRBJ2-3
cdr3_aa: CASSQASGGSGDTQYF
cdr3_nt: TGTGCCAGCAGCCAAGCGTCGGGGGGGTCCGGAGATACGCAGTATTTT

v_call: TRBV28
clone_size: .
d_call: TRBD1
j_call: TRBJ1-1
cdr3_aa: CASNTGGLNTEAFF
cdr3_nt: TGTGCCAGCAACACAGGGGGGCTGAACACTGAAGCTTTCTTT

v_call: TRBV7-2
clone_size: .
d_call: .
j_call: TRBJ1-4
cdr3_aa: CASSLVLQSFEKLFF
cdr3_nt: TGTGCCAGCAGCTTAGTTCTACAGTCCTTTGAAAAACTGTTTTTT

v_call: TRBV5-6
clone_size: .
d_call: .
j_call: TRBJ1-2
cdr3_aa: CASSFKDYRRTNYGYTF
cdr3_nt: TGTGCCAGCAGCTTTAAAGATTACAGGAGAACTAACTATGGCTACACCTTC

v_call: TRBV4-1
clone_size: .
d_call: TRBD1
j_call: TRBJ1-5
cdr3_aa: CASSPAGTVNSNQPQHF
cdr3_nt: TGCGCCAGCAGCCCTGCCGGGACAGTGAATAGCAATCAGCCCCAGCATTTT

v_call: TRBV19
clone_size: .
d_call: TRBD2
j_call: TRBJ2-3
cdr3_aa: CASSNSGSTDTQYF
cdr3_nt: TGTGCCAGTAGTAACAGCGGGAGTACAGATACGCAGTATTTT